One and the same sample provided the 6 T cell receptor beta chains below, sequenced in a study of blood T cell repertoires in COVID-19. Generated by immunoSEQ multiplex PCR, the TCRdb table keeps only in-frame clones and is missing some. The repertoire has about 270,000 clones, 85% to 95% of them found once; the top ten carry around 2.8%. Sequencing was done on a sample of PBMCs or T cells enriched from blood (not recorded which). These receptor sequences come from a man in his forties or fifties who had been exposed to COVID-19.

This clone was found once. CDR3 sequence: CASRNEASASNTGELFF. In DNA form, the CDR3 reads TGTGCCAGCAGAAACGAGGCTAGCGCCTCGAACACCGGGGAGCTGTTTTTT. The chain uses TRBV9 and TRBJ2-2; D is possibly TRBD2 (6 bases). V shed 5 bases and J shed 0 bases, with 17 bases lying between them. This CDR3 is 17 amino acids long. From germline, CDR1 is SGDLS and CDR2 YYNGEE.

The chain combines TRBV2 with TRBJ1-2; no reliable D call. Deletions cut 4 bases from V and 6 bases from J, with 9 bases between. Germline CDR1 and CDR2: SNHLY and FYNNEI. The length of the CDR3 is 12 residues. CDR3 sequence (DNA): TGTGCCAGCAGTGGGGGAGTCAATGGCTACACCTTC. Its protein product is CASSGGVNGYTF.

The rearrangement uses TRBV2 and TRBJ1-6, with 7 bases matching TRBD1. There are 15 residues in the CDR3. V gave up 0 bases and J gave up 10 bases; unmatched junction bases: 6. Germline-derived CDR1 and CDR2 are SNHLY and FYNNEI. The CDR3 coding sequence is TGTGCCAGCAGTGAAGCGGAGGGGGCGAGATCACCCCTCCACTTT. The encoded protein is CASSEAEGARSPLHF.

The CDR3 sequence: CASRDTGSTEAFF. The CDR3 DNA is TGTGCCAGCAGAGATACAGGGAGCACTGAAGCTTTCTTT. V usage is TRBV28 and J usage is TRBJ1-1; D is possibly TRBD1 (6 bases). The CDR3 is made up of 13 amino acids. Germline CDR1 reads MDHEN; CDR2 reads SYDVKM. V was clipped by 6 bases and J by 4 bases, with 12 bases between them.

In this sample, this clone turned up a few times. The chain employs TRBV12-5 and TRBJ2-3, with 7 bases that match TRBD2. The CDR3 covers 16 residues. The J segment lost 1 base and the V segment lost 6 bases, leaving 10 bases of the junction unmatched. CDR1 is LGHNT and CDR2 is FRNRAP in the germline V gene. CDR3 DNA sequence: TGTGCTAGTGGCCCAGGTGATAGCGGGCGCACAGATACGCAGTATTTT. This codes for CASGPGDSGRTDTQYF.

This clone was counted once. This chain links TRBV6-1 with TRBJ2-7; TRBD2 might be the D (6 bases). In germline, CDR1 is MNHNS, CDR2 SASEGT. Trimming stripped 1 base from V and 0 bases from J, with 10 bases between. The CDR3 runs to 15 residues. In DNA, the CDR3 is TGTGCCAGCAGTGAAGTGGGAGGAAGCTCCTACGAGCAGTACTTC. It encodes CASSEVGGSSYEQYF.